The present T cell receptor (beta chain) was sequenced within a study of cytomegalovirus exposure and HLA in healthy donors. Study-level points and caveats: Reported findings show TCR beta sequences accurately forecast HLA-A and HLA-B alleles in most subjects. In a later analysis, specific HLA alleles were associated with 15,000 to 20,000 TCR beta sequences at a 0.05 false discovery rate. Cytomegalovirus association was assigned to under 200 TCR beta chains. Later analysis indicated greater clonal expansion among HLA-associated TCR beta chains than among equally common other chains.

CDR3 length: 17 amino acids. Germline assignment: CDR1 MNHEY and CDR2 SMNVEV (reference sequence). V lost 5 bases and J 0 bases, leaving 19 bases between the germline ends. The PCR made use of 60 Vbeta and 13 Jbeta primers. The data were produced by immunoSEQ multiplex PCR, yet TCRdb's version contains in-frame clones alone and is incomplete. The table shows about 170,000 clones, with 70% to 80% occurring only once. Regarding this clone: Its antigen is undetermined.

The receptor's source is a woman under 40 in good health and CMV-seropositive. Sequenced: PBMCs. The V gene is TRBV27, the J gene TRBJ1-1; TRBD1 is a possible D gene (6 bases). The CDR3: CASSVGRGGGVNTEAFF. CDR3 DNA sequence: TGTGCCAGCAGTGTAGGGAGGGGGGGAGGAGTGAACACTGAAGCTTTCTTT.